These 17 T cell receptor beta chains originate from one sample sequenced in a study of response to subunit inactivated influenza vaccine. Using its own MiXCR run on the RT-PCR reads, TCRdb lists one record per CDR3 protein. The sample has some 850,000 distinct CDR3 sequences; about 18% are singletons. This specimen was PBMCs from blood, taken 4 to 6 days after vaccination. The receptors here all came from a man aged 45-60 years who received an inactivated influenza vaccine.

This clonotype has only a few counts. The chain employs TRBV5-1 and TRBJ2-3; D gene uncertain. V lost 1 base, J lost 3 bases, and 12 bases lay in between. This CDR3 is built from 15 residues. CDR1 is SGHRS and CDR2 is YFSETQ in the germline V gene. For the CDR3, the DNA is TGCGCCAGCAGCTTGCCCCCTGACGAGACAGATACGCAGTATTTT. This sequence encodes CASSLPPDETDTQYF.

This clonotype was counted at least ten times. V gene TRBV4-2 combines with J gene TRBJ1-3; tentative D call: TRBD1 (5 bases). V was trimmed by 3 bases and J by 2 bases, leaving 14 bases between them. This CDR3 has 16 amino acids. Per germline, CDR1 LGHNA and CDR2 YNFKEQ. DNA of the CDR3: TGTGCCAGCAGCCATACTCAAGCAGGGACTGGAAACACCATATATTTT. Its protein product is CASSHTQAGTGNTIYF.

DNA for the CDR3: TGTGCCAGCAGTTTTGGCAGGCCGAGCTCCTACGAGCAGTACTTC. Translated, it gives CASSFGRPSSYEQYF. The gene calls are TRBV12-3 or TRBV12-4 and TRBJ2-7; no definite D call. The CDR3 contains 15 residues. V lost 3 bases and J lost 0, with 12 bases in between.

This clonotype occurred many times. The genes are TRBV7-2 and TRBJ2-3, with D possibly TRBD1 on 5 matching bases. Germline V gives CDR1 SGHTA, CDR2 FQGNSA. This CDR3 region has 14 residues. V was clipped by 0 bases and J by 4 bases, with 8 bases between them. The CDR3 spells CASSLAPGPDTQYF. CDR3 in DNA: TGTGCCAGCAGCTTAGCGCCAGGGCCAGATACGCAGTATTTT.

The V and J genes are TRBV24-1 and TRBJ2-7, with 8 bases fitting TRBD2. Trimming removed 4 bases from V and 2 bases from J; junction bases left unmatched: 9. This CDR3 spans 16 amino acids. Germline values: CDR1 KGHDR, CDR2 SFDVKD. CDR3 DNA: TGTGCCACCAGTGAACCTCGACTAGCGCTTACCTACGAGCAGTACTTC. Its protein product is CATSEPRLALTYEQYF.

DNA of the CDR3: TGTGCCAGCACCACCCCCCAGGGGGGCTACACCTTC. Residues: CASTTPQGGYTF. The chain carries TRBV28 and TRBJ1-2; D perhaps matches TRBD1 (6 bases). Germline CDR1 and CDR2: MDHEN and SYDVKM. The length of the CDR3 is 12 residues. V was trimmed by 7 bases and J by 8 bases, leaving 14 bases between them.

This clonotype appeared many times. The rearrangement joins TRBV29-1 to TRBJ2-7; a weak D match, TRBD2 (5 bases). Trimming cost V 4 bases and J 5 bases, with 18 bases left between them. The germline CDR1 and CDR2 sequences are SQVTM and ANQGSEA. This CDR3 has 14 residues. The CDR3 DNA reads TGCAGCGTTGGTGAGGGCACCACATTGGACGAGCAGTACTTC. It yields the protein CSVGEGTTLDEQYF.

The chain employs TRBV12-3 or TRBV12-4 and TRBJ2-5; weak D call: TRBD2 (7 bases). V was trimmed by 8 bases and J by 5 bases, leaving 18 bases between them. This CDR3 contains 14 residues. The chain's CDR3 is CASRPGGRGETQYF. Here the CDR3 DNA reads TGTGCCAGCCGCCCGGGGGGCCGGGGTGAGACCCAGTACTTC.

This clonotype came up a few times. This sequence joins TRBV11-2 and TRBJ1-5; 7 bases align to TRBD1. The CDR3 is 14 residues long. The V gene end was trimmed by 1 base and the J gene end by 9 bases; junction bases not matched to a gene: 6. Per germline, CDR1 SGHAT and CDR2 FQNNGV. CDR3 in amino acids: CASSLGQGPRPQHF. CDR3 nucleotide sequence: TGTGCCAGCAGCTTAGGACAGGGCCCCCGGCCCCAGCATTTT.

CDR3 sequence: CASSPGERNEQFF. As DNA, the CDR3 is TGCGCCAGCAGCCCCGGGGAGCGCAATGAGCAGTTCTTC. The chain couples TRBV5-1 to TRBJ2-1; weak D call: TRBD2 (5 bases). Per germline, CDR1 SGHRS and CDR2 YFSETQ. V lost 4 bases to trimming and J lost 6 bases, with 11 bases between them. The CDR3 is 13 amino acids.

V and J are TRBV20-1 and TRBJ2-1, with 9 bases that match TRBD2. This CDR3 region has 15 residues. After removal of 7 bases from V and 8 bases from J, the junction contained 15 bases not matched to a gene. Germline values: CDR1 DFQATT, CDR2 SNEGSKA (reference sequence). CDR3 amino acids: CSGEGVAGDDDEQFF. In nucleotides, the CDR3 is TGCAGTGGAGAAGGAGTAGCGGGAGACGACGATGAGCAGTTCTTC.

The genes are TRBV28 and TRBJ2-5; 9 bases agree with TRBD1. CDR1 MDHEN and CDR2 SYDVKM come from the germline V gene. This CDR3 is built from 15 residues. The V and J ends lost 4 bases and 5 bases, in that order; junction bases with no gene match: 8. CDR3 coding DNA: TGTGCCAGCAGTTCCCCCGGGACAGGGACGGAGACCCAGTACTTC. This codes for CASSSPGTGTETQYF. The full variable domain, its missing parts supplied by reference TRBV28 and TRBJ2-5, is DVKVTQSSRYLVKRTGEKVFLECVQDMDHENMFWYRQDPGLGLRLIYFSYDVKMKEKGDIPEGYSVSREKKERFSLILESASTNQTSMYLCASSSPGTGTETQYFGPGTRLLVL.

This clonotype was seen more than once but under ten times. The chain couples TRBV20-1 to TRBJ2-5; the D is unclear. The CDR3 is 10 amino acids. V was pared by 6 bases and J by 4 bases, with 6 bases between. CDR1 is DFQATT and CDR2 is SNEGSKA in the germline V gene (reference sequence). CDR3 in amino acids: CSAESETQYF. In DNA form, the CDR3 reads TGCAGTGCCGAATCAGAGACCCAGTACTTC.

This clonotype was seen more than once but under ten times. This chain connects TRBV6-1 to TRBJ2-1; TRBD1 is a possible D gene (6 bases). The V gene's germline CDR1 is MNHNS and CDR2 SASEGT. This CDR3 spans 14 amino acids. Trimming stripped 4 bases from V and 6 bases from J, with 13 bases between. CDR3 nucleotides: TGTGCCAGCAGTGGTGGGGGCGCTGGCAATGAGCAGTTCTTC. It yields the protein CASSGGGAGNEQFF.

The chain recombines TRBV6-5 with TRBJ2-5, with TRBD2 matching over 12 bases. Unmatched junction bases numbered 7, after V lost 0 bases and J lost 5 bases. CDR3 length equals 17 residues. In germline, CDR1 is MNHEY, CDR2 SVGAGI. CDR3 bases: TGTGCCAGCAGTTACTCGACTAGCGGGAGAATTTCGGAGACCCAGTACTTC. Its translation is CASSYSTSGRISETQYF.

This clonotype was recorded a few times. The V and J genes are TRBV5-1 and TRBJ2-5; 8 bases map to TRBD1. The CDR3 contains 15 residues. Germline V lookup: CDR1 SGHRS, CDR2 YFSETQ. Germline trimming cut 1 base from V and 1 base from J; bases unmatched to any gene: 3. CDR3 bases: TGCGCCAGCAGCTTGCTTACAGGGGGCCAAGAGACCCAGTACTTC. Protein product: CASSLLTGGQETQYF.

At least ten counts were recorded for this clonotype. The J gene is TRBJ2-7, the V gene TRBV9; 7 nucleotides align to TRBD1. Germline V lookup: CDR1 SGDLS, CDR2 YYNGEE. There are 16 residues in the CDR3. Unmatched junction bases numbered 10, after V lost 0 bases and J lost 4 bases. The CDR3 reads CASSVAGSGQIYEQYF. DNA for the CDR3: TGTGCCAGCAGCGTAGCGGGGTCGGGACAGATTTACGAGCAGTACTTC.